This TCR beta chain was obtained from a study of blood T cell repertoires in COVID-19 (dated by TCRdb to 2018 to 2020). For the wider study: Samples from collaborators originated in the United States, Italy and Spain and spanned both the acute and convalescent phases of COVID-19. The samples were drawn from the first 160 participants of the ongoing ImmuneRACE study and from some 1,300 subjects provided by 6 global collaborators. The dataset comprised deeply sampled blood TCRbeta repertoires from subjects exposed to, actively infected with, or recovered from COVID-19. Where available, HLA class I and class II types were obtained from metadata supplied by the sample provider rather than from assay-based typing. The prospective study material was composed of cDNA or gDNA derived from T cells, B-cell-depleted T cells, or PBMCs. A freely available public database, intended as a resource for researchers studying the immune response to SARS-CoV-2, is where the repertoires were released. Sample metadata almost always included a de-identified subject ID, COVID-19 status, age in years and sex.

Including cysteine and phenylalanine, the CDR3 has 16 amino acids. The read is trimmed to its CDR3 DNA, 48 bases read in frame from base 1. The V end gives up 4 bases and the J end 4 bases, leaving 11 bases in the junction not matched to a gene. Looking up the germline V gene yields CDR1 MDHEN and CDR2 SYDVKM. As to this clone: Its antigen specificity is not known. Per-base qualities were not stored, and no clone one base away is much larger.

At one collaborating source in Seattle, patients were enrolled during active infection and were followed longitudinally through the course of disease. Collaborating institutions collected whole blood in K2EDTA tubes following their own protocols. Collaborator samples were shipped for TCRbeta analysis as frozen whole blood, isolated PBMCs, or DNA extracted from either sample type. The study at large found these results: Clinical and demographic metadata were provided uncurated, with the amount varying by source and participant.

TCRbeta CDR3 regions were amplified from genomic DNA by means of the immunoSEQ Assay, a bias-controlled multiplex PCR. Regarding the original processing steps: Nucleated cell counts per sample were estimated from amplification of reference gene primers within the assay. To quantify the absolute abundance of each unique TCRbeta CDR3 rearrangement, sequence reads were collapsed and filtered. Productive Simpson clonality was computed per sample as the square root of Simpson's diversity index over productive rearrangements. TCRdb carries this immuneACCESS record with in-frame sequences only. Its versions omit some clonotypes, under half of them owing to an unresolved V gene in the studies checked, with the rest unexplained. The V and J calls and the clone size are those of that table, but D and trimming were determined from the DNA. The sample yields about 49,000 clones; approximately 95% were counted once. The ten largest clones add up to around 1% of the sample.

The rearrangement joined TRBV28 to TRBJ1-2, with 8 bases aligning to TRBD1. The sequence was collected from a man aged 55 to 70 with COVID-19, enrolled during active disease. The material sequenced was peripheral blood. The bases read TGTGCCAGCAGTTGGGGCAGGGGGCACGCTTCCTATGGCTACACCTTC. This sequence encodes CASSWGRGHASYGYTF.